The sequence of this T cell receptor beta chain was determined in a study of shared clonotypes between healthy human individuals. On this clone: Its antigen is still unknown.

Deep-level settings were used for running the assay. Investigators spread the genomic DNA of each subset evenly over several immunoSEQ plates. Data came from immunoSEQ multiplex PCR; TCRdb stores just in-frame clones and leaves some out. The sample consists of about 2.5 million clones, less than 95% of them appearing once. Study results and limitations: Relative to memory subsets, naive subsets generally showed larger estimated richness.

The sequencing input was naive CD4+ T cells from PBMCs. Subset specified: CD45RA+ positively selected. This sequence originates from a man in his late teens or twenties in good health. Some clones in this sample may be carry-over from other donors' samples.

CDR3 loop: CASSLAVVGSYEQYF. The CDR3 DNA is TGCGCCAGCAGCTTGGCGGTGGTGGGCTCCTACGAGCAGTACTTC. The chain links TRBV5-1 to TRBJ2-7, with D uncertain. Trimming left V 0 bases short and J 0 bases short, with 10 bases between. The germline V gene encodes CDR1 SGHRS and CDR2 YFSETQ. The CDR3 sequence is 15 residues long.